The source of this TCR beta chain is a study of CD8+ T cells in alopecia areata. The authors extracted RNA and reverse transcribed it into cDNA as the sequencing template. Profiling relied on immunoSEQ multiplex PCR, and the TCRdb table lists in-frame clones only, not all of them. Found here are over 150,000 clones, approximately 60% of them singletons; the top ten hold under 5%. The germline V gene has CDR1 SNHLY and CDR2 FYNNEI. The CDR3 consists of 13 residues. The ends were cut back, 7 bases at V and 6 bases at J, with 12 bases in the middle. This TCR derives from a human donor in good health. The V gene is TRBV2, the J gene TRBJ2-2; maybe TRBD2 (6 bases). The source material was CD8+ T cells sorted from blood. CDR3 region: CASTPSGAGELFF. The DNA for the CDR3 is TGTGCCAGCACCCCGTCGGGGGCCGGGGAGCTGTTTTTT.